This T cell receptor (beta chain) was sequenced during a study of cytomegalovirus exposure and HLA in healthy donors (dated by TCRdb to about 2017). With regard to the full study: In an earlier analysis of roughly 500 of the donors, about 270 Gb of sequence data and about 110 million unique TCR beta sequences from about 179 million T cells were reported. The study profiled the T cell repertoires of approximately 700 subjects by immunosequencing and related them to cytomegalovirus serostatus. The study aimed to test whether signatures of past pathogen exposure could be identified by cataloging public T cell receptors. In a later analysis, previously published TCR beta repertoires from 666 donors were re-analyzed and high-resolution HLA genotyping was added so that TCR occurrence patterns could be studied. The later analysis used no new phenotypic data to find candidate immune exposures, relying instead on TCR beta sequences and their occurrence across donors. Typing coverage differed by locus: A, B, C, DRB1 and DQB1 were typed in roughly 629-640 donors, DQA1 in around 500, DPA1 in some 600, and DPB1 in around 490. Both class I and class II loci were covered by HLA typing, at four-digit resolution. Donor age, sex, ethnicity and CMV serostatus were compiled together with the repertoire data. High-throughput TCR immunosequencing, statistical association of individual TCRs with disease status, and machine learning were combined to predict cytomegalovirus infection status. In an earlier analysis of 500 to 650 of the donors, high-throughput TCR beta sequencing was used to judge whether each TCR beta V gene segment behaved as functional or pseudogenic. Among 398 genotyped donors of the cohort, an average of around 250,000 unique TCR beta nucleotide sequences was sequenced per donor, of which 15% to 20% were non-productive. All discovery cohort repertoires had been generated on a single sequencing platform. An early release that covered fewer than 800 HLA-typed donors contained about 300 gigabases of sequencing data and 85 million to 100 million unique TCR sequences. Because of strong linkage in the cohort, roughly five DR-DQ haplotypes were treated as single units for association and clustering. Among the roughly 430 genotyped donors, roughly 80% belonged to the genetic ancestry cluster associated with self-reported Caucasian donors. Along with the roughly 670-subject first cohort, a separate validation cohort of around 120 different subjects was used. A later genetic analysis took genome-wide SNP genotypes for about three fifths of the roughly 700 donors and used that subset as a discovery cohort. Broad study findings and their caveats: Most TCR sequences were seen in very few donors, while some public TCRs were found in many individuals. Some IMGT-functional V segments, including TRBV6-2 and TRBV6-3, could not be told apart with the 87-base-pair reads, so those segments were excluded. A later analysis found that HLA-associated TCR beta chains were more clonally expanded and had lower generation probabilities than equally common non-associated chains. The study listed 150 to 200 TCR beta chains as associated with cytomegalovirus. The sequencing pipeline was judged likely to have produced a cluster of highly shared sequence variants as a technical artifact. The authors suggested that the approach could potentially be extended to other disease states and immunological phenotypes. Because HLA typing was unavailable for some donors at each locus, only the typed subset was used in association tests. A later analysis reported that several top co-occurrence clusters appeared linked to parvovirus B19, influenza, CMV and Epstein-Barr virus. Linkage disequilibrium might explain the correlated functional status among segregating V segments, but an unknown experimental factor could not be ruled out. When HLA alleles, especially DR and DQ, strongly co-occurred, attributing TCR associations to individual alleles was difficult. According to a later genetic analysis, donors in an Asian-associated ancestry cluster had fewer N-insertions in productive TCRs than the roughly 670-donor mean. The classifier was reported to diagnose cytomegalovirus status with high specificity and sensitivity in both the original and validation cohorts. A few of the identified cytomegalovirus-associated TCR beta chains were confirmed in vitro to be specific for cytomegalovirus antigens. For the cohort, immune exposure information was limited to CMV serostatus. In a later analysis, some 18,000 TCR beta sequences were associated with specific HLA alleles at a false discovery rate of 0.05. According to a later analysis, most CMV-associated TCR beta chains appeared to be HLA-restricted, and the HLA associations seemed to be driven largely by CMV exposure. Only TCR beta chains were sequenced in this cohort, and the absence of alpha or paired-chain data limited detectable features. In a later analysis, the rate of TCR association differed among HLA loci, with DRB1 alleles having the most associated TCRs and HLA-C alleles having the fewest. V-gene and J-gene trimming of TCR beta chains was associated with a missense DCLRE1C variant in a later genetic analysis, and the association was replicated in an independent cohort. Roughly uniform sequencing depth across donors was assumed in presence/absence analyses, although this assumption may not hold. A further reported finding was that TCR beta sequences accurately predicted the HLA-A and HLA-B alleles for most subjects in the first cohort. Broadly in line with IMGT annotations, most TCR beta V segments showed up in productive rearrangements about 90% or about 30% of the time in an earlier analysis of several hundred of the donors. Because counts were too low, roughly 17 rarely observed V segments, including chromosome 9 orphons, were left out of the earlier analysis of over 550 of the donors.

Receptor libraries were prepared by the immunoSEQ multiplex PCR assay. For the multiplex PCR, a mixture combining 60 forward primers for TCR Vbeta segments and 13 reverse primers for TCR Jbeta segments was used. The CDR3 region of rearranged TCR beta genes was amplified from genomic DNA by a multiplex PCR assay. The Illumina HiSeq System was used to sequence the amplified TCR beta libraries as 87-base-pair reads. Per the source publication's procedure: A later analysis counted tens of millions of unique TCR beta chains across the 700 or so repertoires, and some 11 million of these chains were shared by at least two donors. A nearest-neighbor algorithm error-corrected the raw reads and collapsed the reads into unique sequences, merging closely related sequences to remove PCR and sequencing errors. V, D and J gene segments were assigned by aligning CDR3 sequences to IMGT reference sequences. For a sequence to be retained, a match of at least six nucleotides was required to both a V gene segment and a J gene segment. A rearrangement counted as productive if the CDR3 had no stop codons and remained in frame with V and J, and every other rearrangement counted as non-productive. CDR3 was defined according to IMGT convention as the region running from the second conserved V-encoded cysteine to the conserved J-encoded phenylalanine. Sequences without an unambiguous match to a single V gene segment were excluded from the earlier analysis of about 630 of the donors. An earlier analysis of 500 to 700 of the donors classified V segments as functional when productive rearrangements were above 56.7% and as segregating when the standard deviation between donors was above 5%. A statistical classification framework was built for diagnosing cytomegalovirus status from the catalog of TCR beta chain sequences. V and J gene assignment, in a later analysis, came from comparing TCR nucleotide sequences with IMGT/GENE-DB human TR gene sequences. The TCRdist pipeline was used in a later analysis to assign CDR3 sequences and most-parsimonious VDJ recombination scenarios. In a later analysis, each TCR beta chain was defined by its CDR3 amino acid sequence together with its V-gene family, and reads lacking a unique V-gene family were excluded. In a later analysis, a few hundred highly shared, low-generation-probability nucleotide sequences were removed to address suspected cross-contamination and a sequencing artifact. In a later analysis, a clonal expansion index for each public chain was calculated from normalized within-repertoire ranks of inferred template counts. Generation probabilities in a later analysis came from a VDJ recombination model fitted to out-of-frame rearrangements, and those results were checked against IGoR. A later analysis scored TCR-TCR, TCR-HLA and TCR-CMV co-occurrence with hypergeometric tests, applying a repertoire-size bias correction to TCR pairs. A later analysis estimated false discovery rates by permuting HLA or CMV assignments 20 times. In a later analysis, co-occurring TCRs were grouped with DBSCAN, and TCRdist sequence similarity was added when clustering was performed within HLA-allele-positive subsets. Repertoires with fewer than 30,000 or more than 120,000 public chains, plus five repertoires with anomalous nucleotide sharing, were excluded from co-occurrence clustering. Not all clones reach the TCRdb copy of this immuneACCESS table, which keeps in-frame sequences only. Checked studies attribute under half of the gap to unresolved V genes and leave the rest unexplained. Clone size and the V and J calls come from that table; the DNA yielded D and trimming. This sample is represented by fewer than 250,000 clones; under 85% of them were singletons. The ten largest account for roughly 10% of the sample.

The cohort comprised fewer than 700 healthy bone marrow donors. All cohort members were sampled while nominally healthy, although unrecorded immune exposures were likely present. The donor was CMV seropositive and belonged to the group of more than 250 seropositive cohort members. A peripheral blood sample was collected from each donor, and TCR beta sequencing was performed on peripheral blood mononuclear cells. Genomic DNA was extracted from the blood cell samples with the Qiagen DNeasy Blood Extraction Kit. Unmatched junction bases come to 7, with V trimmed by 3 bases and J by 5 bases. The CDR3, from cysteine to phenylalanine, totals 14 residues. The kept DNA is CDR3 alone, 42 bases in frame from the first base. CDR1 and CDR2 are drawn from the germline V gene: SGHVS, FQNEAQ. Concerning this clone itself: The specificity of this receptor is unknown. Base qualities are not provided; no much larger clone lies one nucleotide away.

Sequenced material: PBMCs. Recombination joined TRBV7-8 with TRBJ2-7, and 7 junction bases match TRBD1. This sequence originates from a woman aged 50 to 60 in good health and CMV-seropositive. CDR3 region: CASSLVGQPNEQYF. The DNA reads TGTGCCAGCAGCTTGGTGGGACAGCCCAACGAGCAGTACTTC.